The T cell receptor beta chain under discussion was sequenced for a study of T cells in Graves' hyperthyroidism and ophthalmopathy. Overall study context: Before treatment of any kind, peripheral blood was taken at initial diagnosis. Findings of the study overall: Blood also contained most expanded thyroid clonotypes above 0.001. In simple terms, a model built on 13 V-J features told ophthalmopathy apart from stable hyperthyroidism.

Stable Graves' hyperthyroidism denoted no ophthalmopathy progression over 18 months. This CDR3 region has 15 residues. Trimming removed 4 bases at V and 1 base at J, with 11 bases between. CDR1 MNHEY and CDR2 SVGEGT come from the germline V gene. This clonotype was observed a handful of times. Its target is not known. From RNA transcripts, TCR beta CDR3 regions were amplified. Using the HTBI primer set, a first-round RT-PCR was run on the TCR CDR3. MiXCR, run by TCRdb on the multiplex PCR reads, gives a single entry per CDR3 protein. The sample has hundreds of thousands of distinct CDR3 sequences, 12% to 15% seen once.

The specimen was blood. This receptor was taken from a woman between 18 and 29 years old with Graves' hyperthyroidism. This chain joins TRBV6-2 or TRBV6-3 and TRBJ1-5, with a possible D match to TRBD1 (5 bases). This CDR3 is CASSSLQGSNQPQHF. DNA for the CDR3: TGTGCCAGCAGTTCGCTCCAGGGAAGCAATCAGCCCCAGCATTTT.